Reported below is one TCR beta chain. The entry originates in a study of blood T cell repertoires in COVID-19. Across the study: The study drew acute and convalescent COVID-19 samples from the United States, Italy and Spain. The analysed material was cDNA or gDNA that came from T cells, B-cell-depleted T cells, or PBMCs.

Germline lookup yields CDR1 SEHNR and CDR2 FQNEAQ (reference sequence). V was shortened by 9 bases and J by 6 bases, with 9 bases between the two germline ends. The CDR3 runs 10 residues. Original data processing: It was from reference gene primer amplification that nucleated cell counts were estimated. Measured with immunoSEQ multiplex PCR; TCRdb has only the in-frame clones, and not every one. For V, J and clone size, that table is used; D and trimming come from the DNA. The sample holds about 58,000 clones, more than 70% seen once. Sequenced material: peripheral blood. This TCR came from a woman between 45 and 65 years old with active or convalescent COVID-19. The chain joins TRBV7-9 to TRBJ2-7; weak D call: TRBD2 (6 bases). The CDR3 region is CASGGGEQYF. The CDR3 DNA follows: TGTGCCAGTGGGGGAGGCGAGCAGTACTTC.